What follows describes a single T cell receptor (beta chain). What antigen it recognizes has not been identified. The input lacks base qualities; no much larger clone sits a single base away. The data are from a study of OX40 agonist ivuxolimab in advanced cancers. For context, the study as a whole: Ivuxolimab was a fully human IgG2 agonistic monoclonal antibody targeting the costimulatory receptor OX40 (CD134). The point of sequencing TCRbeta in the periphery was to test whether ivuxolimab changed TCR sequence diversity and drove clonal T-cell expansion. A male proportion of 75% to 85% and a mean age of 60 years, ranging from 23 to 79, were recorded for the dose-escalation cohort. Intravenous ivuxolimab was administered to patients every 2 weeks at six dose levels: 0.01, 0.1, 0.3, 1.5, 3 and 10 mg/kg. Of the approximately 54 dose-escalation patients, hepatocellular carcinoma was present in around 20, melanoma in around 15, renal cell carcinoma in 9 and head and neck cancer in 9. Prior anti-PD-1, anti-PD-L1 or anti-CTLA-4 therapy was permitted, and checkpoint inhibitors had been received by less than 45% of dose-escalation patients. Partial responses occurred in three dose-escalation patients: two with cutaneous melanoma and one with hepatocellular carcinoma. The paper reports the monotherapy dose-escalation portion (N of about 47 patients) of the phase I ivuxolimab trial. Results the study describes overall, beyond this receptor: Low levels of normalized T-cell clonal expansion were also shown by some nonresponding patients. After ivuxolimab, more expanded clones were found on average in CD8+ T cells than in CD4+ T cells. At doses from 0.1 to 3.0 mg/kg, clonal expansion was seen in both CD4+ and CD8+ blood T cells between baseline and week 6. Partial responders in the 0.1-3.0 mg/kg groups had among the lowest normalized peripheral clonal expansion, especially among CD8+ T cells. Which antigens the clonally expanded peripheral T cells were specific for was not determined.

Genomic DNA was isolated from the sorted cells so that the TCRbeta CDR3 region could be sequenced. TCRbeta CDR3 regions were sequenced using the immunoSEQ Assay. The table was pulled from immuneACCESS by TCRdb, which kept in-frame rearrangements only. Such tables lose some clones; where checked, under half of the loss comes from unresolved V genes, and the rest has no known cause. The sample records tens of thousands of clones, roughly 87% of which are singletons. Clones ranked in the top ten supply less than 25% of the sample. For CDR1 and CDR2, the germline V gene lists SNHLY and FYNNEI. The CDR3 runs 15 amino acids, cysteine and phenylalanine included. Of all the DNA, just the CDR3 is kept, 45 bases in frame from base 1. V is reduced by 7 bases and J by 3 bases, leaving a spacing of 16 bases between them. The trial excluded patients who had a history of autoimmune disease or were on systemic immunosuppression. Peripheral blood for TCR sequencing was collected from all dose cohorts at baseline, on cycle 4 day 1, and on cycle 7 day 1. Samples came from an open-label, multicenter, first-in-human phase I dose-escalation trial of ivuxolimab. Adults with locally advanced or metastatic head and neck squamous cell, hepatocellular, melanoma or renal cell carcinoma were enrolled in the trial. Before TCR sequencing, CD4+ T cells and CD8+ T cells were sorted from peripheral blood as separate populations.

The receptor chain draws on TRBV2 and TRBJ1-3, with a tentative D gene TRBD1 over 5 matching bases. The sequencing here drew on CD4+ or CD8+ T cells sorted from blood, taken in a trial of the OX40 agonist ivuxolimab. The sequence was obtained from an adult with an advanced solid tumor such as melanoma, head and neck, liver or kidney cancer. The base sequence is TGTGCCAGCACCCCTCAGGGCAGGGTTGGAAACACCATATATTTT. It specifies CASTPQGRVGNTIYF.